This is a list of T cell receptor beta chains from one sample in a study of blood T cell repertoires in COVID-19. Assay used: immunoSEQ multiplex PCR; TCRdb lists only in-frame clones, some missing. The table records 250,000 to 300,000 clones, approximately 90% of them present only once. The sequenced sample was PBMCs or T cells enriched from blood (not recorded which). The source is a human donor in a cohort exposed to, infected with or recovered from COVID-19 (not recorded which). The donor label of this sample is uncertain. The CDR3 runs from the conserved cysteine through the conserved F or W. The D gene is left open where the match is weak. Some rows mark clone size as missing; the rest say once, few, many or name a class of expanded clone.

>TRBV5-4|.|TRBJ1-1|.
CASSPPTGTNTEAFF
TGTGCCAGCAGCCCCCCGACAGGTACGAACACTGAAGCTTTCTTT
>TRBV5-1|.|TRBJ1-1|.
CASSLMTENTEAFF
TGCGCCAGCAGCTTGATGACAGAGAACACTGAAGCTTTCTTT
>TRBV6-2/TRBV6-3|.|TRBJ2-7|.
CASSYPGQGYEQYF
TGTGCCAGCAGTTACCCGGGCCAGGGGTACGAGCAGTACTTC
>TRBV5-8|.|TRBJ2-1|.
CASRRPGHSYNEQFF
TGTGCCAGCAGACGACCGGGACACTCCTACAATGAGCAGTTCTTC
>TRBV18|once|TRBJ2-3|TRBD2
CASSPLASGSTDTQYF
TGTGCCAGCTCACCACTGGCTAGCGGTAGCACAGATACGCAGTATTTT
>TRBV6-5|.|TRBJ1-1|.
CASRSVTEAFF
TGTGCCAGCAGATCCGTTACTGAAGCTTTCTTT
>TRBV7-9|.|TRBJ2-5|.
CASSSPGRPRETQYF
TGTGCCAGCAGCTCACCCGGGAGACCTAGGGAGACCCAGTACTTC
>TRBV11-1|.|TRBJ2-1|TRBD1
CASSPPGTGVRNEQFF
TGTGCCAGCAGCCCCCCGGGGACAGGCGTTCGGAATGAGCAGTTCTTC
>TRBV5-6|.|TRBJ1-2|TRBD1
CASSTDRQGARYGYTF
TGTGCCAGCAGCACAGACCGACAGGGGGCGCGGTATGGCTACACCTTC
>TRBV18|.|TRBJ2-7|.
CASSPGANYEQYF
TGTGCCAGCTCACCAGGGGCGAACTACGAGCAGTACTTC
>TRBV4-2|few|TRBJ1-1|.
CASSHEQGNTEAFF
TGTGCCAGCAGCCATGAACAGGGGAACACTGAAGCTTTCTTT
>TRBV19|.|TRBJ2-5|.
CASSTGRIQETQYF
TGTGCCAGTAGTACAGGTCGGATCCAAGAGACCCAGTACTTC
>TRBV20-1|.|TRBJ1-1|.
CSASVRNTEAFF
TGCAGTGCTAGTGTGCGCAACACTGAAGCTTTCTTT
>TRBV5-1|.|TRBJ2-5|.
CASSPFSGGQETQYF
TGCGCCAGCAGCCCTTTTAGCGGAGGCCAAGAGACCCAGTACTTC
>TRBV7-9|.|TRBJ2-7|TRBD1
CASSQPGQKNEQYF
TGTGCCAGCAGCCAACCGGGACAGAAAAACGAGCAGTACTTC
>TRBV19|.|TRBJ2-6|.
CASSQGANVLTF
TGTGCCAGTAGCCAAGGGGCCAACGTCCTGACTTTC
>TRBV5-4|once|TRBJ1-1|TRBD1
CASSLPGQGNTEAFF
TGTGCCAGCAGCTTGCCGGGACAGGGGAACACTGAAGCTTTCTTT
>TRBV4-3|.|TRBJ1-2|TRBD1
CASSQGGGAGGRSPGYTF
TGCGCCAGCAGCCAAGGAGGTGGCGCAGGGGGCAGATCGCCTGGCTACACCTTC
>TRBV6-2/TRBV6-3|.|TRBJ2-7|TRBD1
CASSSGQGELYEQYF
TGTGCCAGCAGTTCGGGACAGGGCGAGCTCTACGAGCAGTACTTC
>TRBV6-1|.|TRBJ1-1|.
CASSESVTEAFF
TGTGCCAGCAGTGAGAGCGTGACTGAAGCTTTCTTT
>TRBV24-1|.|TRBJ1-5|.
CATSGTGNNQPQHF
TGTGCCACCAGTGGTACAGGGAACAATCAGCCCCAGCATTTT
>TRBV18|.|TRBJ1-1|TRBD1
CASSPLEGARTEAFF
TGTGCCAGCTCACCATTGGAGGGGGCGAGAACTGAAGCTTTCTTT
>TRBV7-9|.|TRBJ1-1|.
CASSSRHTGAFF
TGTGCCAGCAGTTCCCGACACACTGGGGCTTTCTTT
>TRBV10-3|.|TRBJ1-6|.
CAISVGLRNSPLHF
TGTGCCATCAGTGTAGGCCTGAGGAATTCACCCCTCCACTTT
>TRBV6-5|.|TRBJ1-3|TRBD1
CASRTGGAGNTIYF
TGTGCCAGCAGGACAGGGGGCGCCGGAAACACCATATATTTT
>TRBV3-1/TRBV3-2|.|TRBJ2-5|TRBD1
CASSQVGQAENQETQYF
TGTGCCAGCAGCCAAGTCGGACAGGCGGAGAACCAAGAGACCCAGTACTTC
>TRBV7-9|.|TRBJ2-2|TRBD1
CASRQWTGGDTGELFF
TGTGCCAGCAGGCAGTGGACAGGGGGGGACACCGGGGAGCTGTTTTTT
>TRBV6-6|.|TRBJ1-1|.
CASSYGQRAFF
TGTGCCAGCAGTTACGGACAGAGGGCTTTCTTT
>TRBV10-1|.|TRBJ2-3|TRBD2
CASSRLAGTMDTQYF
TGCGCCAGCAGTCGGCTAGCGGGGACAATGGATACGCAGTATTTT
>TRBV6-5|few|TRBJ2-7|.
CASTAGYEQYF
TGTGCCAGCACCGCAGGCTACGAGCAGTACTTC
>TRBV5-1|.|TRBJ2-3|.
CASRLRDDTQYF
TGCGCCAGCAGGCTGCGGGATGATACGCAGTATTTT
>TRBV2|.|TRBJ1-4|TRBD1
CASNTGGANEKLFF
TGTGCCAGCAATACAGGGGGAGCTAATGAAAAACTGTTTTTT
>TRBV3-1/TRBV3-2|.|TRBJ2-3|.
CASSQGGAKDTQYF
TGTGCCAGCAGCCAAGGAGGAGCCAAGGATACGCAGTATTTT
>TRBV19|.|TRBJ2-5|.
CASSIGPGETQYF
TGTGCCAGTAGTATAGGCCCGGGGGAGACCCAGTACTTC
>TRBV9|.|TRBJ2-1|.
CASSIDPAAYNEQFF
TGTGCCAGCAGCATCGACCCAGCGGCCTACAATGAGCAGTTCTTC
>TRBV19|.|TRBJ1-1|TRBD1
CASSSYRGSTEAFF
TGTGCCAGTAGCTCATACAGGGGGAGCACTGAAGCTTTCTTT
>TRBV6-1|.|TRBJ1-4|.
CASSEALAGSAATNEKLFF
TGTGCCAGCAGTGAAGCACTAGCTGGGAGCGCTGCAACTAATGAAAAACTGTTTTTT
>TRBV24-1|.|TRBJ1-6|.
CATSEPGYNSPLHF
TGTGCCACCAGTGAGCCAGGCTATAATTCACCCCTCCACTTT
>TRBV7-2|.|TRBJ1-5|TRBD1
CASSLGDSRNQPQHF
TGTGCCAGCAGCTTAGGGGACAGCCGCAATCAGCCCCAGCATTTT
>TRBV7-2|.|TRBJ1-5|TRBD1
CASSHETGSNQPQHF
TGTGCCAGCAGCCACGAGACAGGGAGCAATCAGCCCCAGCATTTT
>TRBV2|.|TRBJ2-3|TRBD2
CASSGTSGASNTQYF
TGTGCCAGCAGCGGGACTAGCGGGGCGTCGAATACGCAGTATTTT
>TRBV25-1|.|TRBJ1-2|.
CASSGRAGWYGYTF
TGTGCCAGCAGTGGGCGAGCGGGGTGGTATGGCTACACCTTC
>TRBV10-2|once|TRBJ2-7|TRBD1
CASSEISGTGGDEQYF
TGCGCCAGCAGTGAGATTTCCGGGACAGGGGGCGACGAGCAGTACTTC
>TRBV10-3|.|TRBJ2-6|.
CAIRGGTEISGANVLTF
TGTGCCATCAGGGGAGGAACTGAGATCTCTGGGGCCAACGTCCTGACTTTC
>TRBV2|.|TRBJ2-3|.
CASSPGGGWDTQYF
TGTGCCAGCAGCCCCGGAGGGGGCTGGGATACGCAGTATTTT
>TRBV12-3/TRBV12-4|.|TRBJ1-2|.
CASSPQAVGYTF
TGTGCCAGCAGTCCTCAAGCGGTCGGCTACACCTTC
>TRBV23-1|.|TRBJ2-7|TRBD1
CASGDREGYEQYF
TGCGCCAGCGGGGACAGGGAGGGATACGAGCAGTACTTC
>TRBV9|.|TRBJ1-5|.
CASSVGEGSNQPQHF
TGTGCCAGCAGCGTAGGGGAGGGCAGCAATCAGCCCCAGCATTTT
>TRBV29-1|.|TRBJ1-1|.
CSVVLLNTEAFF
TGCAGCGTTGTCCTCTTGAACACTGAAGCTTTCTTT
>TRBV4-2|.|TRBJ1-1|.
CASSQDWQNTEAFF
TGTGCCAGCAGCCAAGATTGGCAGAACACTGAAGCTTTCTTT
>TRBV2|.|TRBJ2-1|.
CASSTSPGRTNEQFF
TGTGCCAGCAGTACTAGCCCGGGTCGAACTAATGAGCAGTTCTTC
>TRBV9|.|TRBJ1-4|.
CASSVGEETYNEKLFF
TGTGCCAGCAGCGTAGGAGAGGAAACCTATAATGAAAAACTGTTTTTT
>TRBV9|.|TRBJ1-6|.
CASSVDGGINSPLHF
TGTGCCAGCAGCGTAGATGGGGGGATAAATTCACCCCTCCACTTT
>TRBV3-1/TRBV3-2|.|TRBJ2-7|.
CASSRGAYEQYF
TGTGCCAGCAGCCGCGGAGCCTACGAGCAGTACTTC